This T cell receptor beta chain derives from a study of early T cells in non-severe SARS-CoV-2 infection. This clonotype was counted ten times or more. From the 5' RACE reads, TCRdb called clonotypes with MiXCR, one entry per CDR3 protein. This table has approximately 30,000 distinct CDR3 sequences, about 5.3% appearing once. CDR1 is LNHDA and CDR2 is SQIVND in the germline V gene (reference sequence). The germline V and J ends were trimmed by 5 bases and 5 bases, with 21 bases remaining between them. The CDR3 spans 16 residues. This sequence joins TRBV19 and TRBJ1-2; D may be TRBD1 (6 bases). The sequence came from an adult who was a healthcare worker with PCR-confirmed SARS-CoV-2 infection or an uninfected control (not recorded which). Sequenced: whole blood. In nucleotides, the CDR3 is TGTGCCAGTAGTGGAGGCACAACAGGGTCCAGTTATGGCTACACCTTC. Translated, it gives CASSGGTTGSSYGYTF.